This TCR beta chain was sequenced for a study of Ad26.COV2.S vaccination and SARS-CoV-2 variants. Study-wide points: Similar non-spike TCR breadth was seen in vaccine and placebo recipients.

This clone appeared a single time. The antigen is unknown. As to treatment: some 20 received Ad26.COV2.S at low or high dose, single or two shots; about five received placebo; per-sample allocation not given. Material that was analyzed had been drawn on day 63 after the first vaccine or placebo injection. Produced via immunoSEQ multiplex PCR; TCRdb's table is partial and in-frame only. The table includes hundreds of thousands of clones, about four fifths detected once. The CDR3 sequence is 16 residues long. CDR1 is MNHEY and CDR2 is SVGAGI in the germline V gene. Trimming removed 4 bases at V and 0 bases at J, with 10 bases between.

This clonotype was obtained from a person between 18 and 60 years old who received the Ad26.COV2.S COVID-19 vaccine or a placebo. The rearrangement links TRBV6-5 to TRBJ1-6, with D perhaps TRBD1 (6 bases). Specimen: peripheral blood, collected in a trial of Ad26.COV2.S vaccine versus placebo. The DNA of the CDR3 is TGTGCCAGCAGTTCGACAGGAAGCTCCTATAATTCACCCCTCCACTTT. Protein: CASSSTGSSYNSPLHF.